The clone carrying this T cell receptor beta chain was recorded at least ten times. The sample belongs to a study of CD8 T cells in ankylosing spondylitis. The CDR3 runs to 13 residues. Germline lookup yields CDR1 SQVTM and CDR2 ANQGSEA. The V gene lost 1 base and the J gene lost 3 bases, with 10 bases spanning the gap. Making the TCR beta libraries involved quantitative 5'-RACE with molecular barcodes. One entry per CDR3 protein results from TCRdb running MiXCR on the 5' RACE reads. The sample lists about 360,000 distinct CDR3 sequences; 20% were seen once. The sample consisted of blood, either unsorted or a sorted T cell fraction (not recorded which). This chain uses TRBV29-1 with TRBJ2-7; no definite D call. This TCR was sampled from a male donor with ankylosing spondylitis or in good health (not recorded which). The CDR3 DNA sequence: TGCAGCGTTGAAGGGGGTGTAGGCTACGAGCAGTACTTC. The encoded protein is CSVEGGVGYEQYF.